The 26 T cell receptor beta chains reported below all come from one sample, sequenced in a study of blood T cell repertoires in COVID-19. Clones were sequenced by immunoSEQ multiplex PCR, and TCRdb holds only the in-frame ones, with some missing. The sample carries fewer than 90,000 clones, almost 85% recorded once. Sequenced sample: peripheral blood. All receptors come from a man aged 50-59 years with acute or convalescent COVID-19.

Points on this clone: Other DNA sequences in the same sample also yield this CDR3. In DNA, the CDR3 is TGTGCCAGCAGCTTACAGCGAGATTCCTACGAGCAGTACTTC. Translation gives CASSLQRDSYEQYF. V gene TRBV11-2 combines with J gene TRBJ2-7; D gene unclear. Per the germline V gene, CDR1 is SGHAT and CDR2 is FQNNGV. This CDR3 contains 14 residues. The ends were cut back, 2 bases at V and 1 base at J, with 9 bases in the middle.

The chain carries TRBV5-1 and TRBJ1-6, with TRBD1 matching 9 bases. This CDR3 comprises 15 residues. After removal of 5 bases from V and 7 bases from J, the junction contained 7 bases not matched to a gene. Germline V gene data show CDR1 as SGHRS and CDR2 as YFSETQ. CDR3 amino acids: CASRTGTGRNSPLHF. The CDR3 DNA sequence: TGCGCCAGCAGAACCGGGACAGGGCGGAATTCACCCCTCCACTTT.

The chain couples TRBV28 to TRBJ1-2; D is unclear. The CDR3 is 12 amino acids. The germline CDR1 and CDR2 sequences are MDHEN and SYDVKM. V lost 2 bases and J 6 bases, leaving 7 bases between the germline ends. The CDR3 region has the DNA TGTGCCAGCAGTTTAGGTAGTAATGGCTACACCTTC. This codes for CASSLGSNGYTF.

V gene TRBV7-9 combines with J gene TRBJ1-2; 7 nucleotides agree with TRBD1. The CDR3 contains 16 residues. With V trimmed by 7 bases and J by 3 bases, 14 bases remained unmatched. Germline lookup yields CDR1 SEHNR and CDR2 FQNEAQ (reference sequence). This CDR3 reads CASTNSEPRGDYGYTF. The CDR3 nucleotides are TGTGCCAGCACCAACTCCGAACCCAGGGGGGACTATGGCTACACCTTC.

V is TRBV28 and J is TRBJ2-5, with 10 bases identical to TRBD1. After removal of 6 bases from V and 9 bases from J, the junction contained 13 bases not matched to a gene. Germline-derived CDR1 and CDR2 are MDHEN and SYDVKM. The CDR3 contains 15 residues. CDR3 bases: TGTGCCAGCAGCTCCATCGACAGGGGGCGCTGGGCCCAGTACTTC. As protein: CASSSIDRGRWAQYF. Using reference TRBV28 and TRBJ2-5 for the parts outside the CDR3, the full variable domain is DVKVTQSSRYLVKRTGEKVFLECVQDMDHENMFWYRQDPGLGLRLIYFSYDVKMKEKGDIPEGYSVSREKKERFSLILESASTNQTSMYLCASSSIDRGRWAQYFGPGTRLLVL.

V and J are TRBV27 and TRBJ1-6, with D tentatively TRBD1 (6 bases). V lost 3 bases and J 17 bases, leaving 17 bases between the germline ends. CDR1 is MNHEY and CDR2 is SMNVEV in the germline V gene (reference sequence). CDR3 length equals 13 residues. CDR3 sequence (DNA): TGTGCCAGCAGTTTCTCCACCCCAGGGGAAATCCACTTT. Translation: CASSFSTPGEIHF.

This rearrangement joins TRBV3-1 (or the pseudogene TRBV3-2) to TRBJ2-1, with 9 positions matching TRBD2. CDR3 length: 16 amino acids. V was clipped by 1 base and J by 9 bases; unmatched bases: 10. CDR1 LGHDT and CDR2 YNNKEL come from the germline V gene (reference sequence). The CDR3 sequence is CASSQGSSGVIGEQFF. The CDR3 coding sequence is TGTGCCAGCAGCCAAGGGTCTAGCGGGGTTATTGGTGAGCAGTTCTTC.

The chain couples TRBV19 to TRBJ1-1; no firm D call. The CDR3 extends over 13 amino acids. Trimming removed 4 bases from V and 5 bases from J, with 11 bases in between. Germline assignment: CDR1 LNHDA and CDR2 SQIVND (reference sequence). The CDR3 protein is CASSTLPETEAFF. CDR3 bases: TGTGCCAGTAGTACGCTCCCGGAGACTGAAGCTTTCTTT.

This CDR3 reads CASSFGRDSLSNEQFF. CDR3 sequence (DNA): TGCGCCAGCAGCTTCGGGAGGGACAGCCTAAGCAATGAGCAGTTCTTC. The chain uses TRBV5-1 and TRBJ2-1; possibly TRBD2 for D (8 bases). With 2 bases removed from V and 6 bases from J, the gap between germline ends came to 18 bases. Germline CDR1 SGHRS, CDR2 YFSETQ. The CDR3 has 16 amino acids.

The chain links TRBV5-1 to TRBJ1-1; 8 nucleotides align to TRBD1. Germline-derived CDR1 and CDR2 are SGHRS and YFSETQ. The ends lost 4 bases at V and 1 base at J; junction bases unmatched: 6. This CDR3 region has 15 residues. As DNA, the CDR3 is TGCGCCAGCAGCACCGGACAGGGAGGGAACACTGAAGCTTTCTTT. It encodes CASSTGQGGNTEAFF. The whole variable domain, filled in from reference TRBV5-1 and TRBJ1-1, reads KAGVTQTPRYLIKTRGQQVTLSCSPISGHRSVSWYQQTPGQGLQFLFEYFSETQRNKGNFPGRFSGRQFSNSRSEMNVSTLELGDSALYLCASSTGQGGNTEAFFGQGTRLTVV.

This clone was seen more than once but under ten times. This sequence joins TRBV25-1 and TRBJ1-6; no definite D call. V shed 1 base and J shed 0 bases, with 7 bases lying between them. This CDR3 comprises 16 residues. Germline loops: CDR1 MGHDK, CDR2 SYGVNS. In nucleotides, the CDR3 is TGTGCCAGCAGTGAATTAACAGACTCCTATAATTCACCCCTCCACTTT. This gives the protein CASSELTDSYNSPLHF.

A remark on this clone: The junction departs from germline at one end; a sequencing error may be responsible. The same CDR3 also results from other DNA sequences found in this sample. The chain joins TRBV5-6 to TRBJ1-5; TRBD1 aligns across 9 bases. In germline, CDR1 is SGHDT, CDR2 YYEEEE. The length of the CDR3 is 15 residues. For the CDR3, the DNA is TGTGCCAGCAGCTTTGGGACAGGGCTCAATCAGCCTCAGCATTTT. Translating gives CASSFGTGLNQPQHF.

V gene TRBV6-5 combines with J gene TRBJ1-2, with 9 bases lining up with TRBD1. Per germline, CDR1 MNHEY and CDR2 SVGAGI. The CDR3 is made up of 15 amino acids. V shed 3 bases, J shed 4 bases, and the junction held 6 bases outside the gene matches. Here the CDR3 reads CASSYMDRGSYGYTF. The CDR3 DNA reads as TGTGCCAGCAGTTATATGGACAGGGGAAGCTATGGCTACACCTTC.

The chain uses TRBV4-3 and TRBJ1-1; 7 bases fit TRBD1. This CDR3 has 17 amino acids. Per the germline V gene, CDR1 is LGHNA and CDR2 is YSLEER. V shed 0 bases, J shed 5 bases, and the junction held 12 bases outside the gene matches. The CDR3 DNA reads as TGCGCCAGCAGCCAAGATTTGCCGACAGGGAAGAGAACTGAAGCTTTCTTT. Translated, it gives CASSQDLPTGKRTEAFF.

This rearrangement joins TRBV6-5 to TRBJ2-5; 8 bases agree with TRBD2. Germline-derived CDR1 and CDR2 are MNHEY and SVGAGI. This CDR3 comprises 14 residues. After removal of 6 bases from V and 3 bases from J, the junction contained 6 bases not matched to a gene. In DNA, the CDR3 is TGTGCCAGCAGATCCGGGACTAGGGAAGAGACCCAGTACTTC. Translated, it gives CASRSGTREETQYF.

The J gene is TRBJ1-4, the V gene TRBV28; a weak D match, TRBD1 (5 bases). Germline CDR1 is MDHEN and CDR2 is SYDVKM. V lost 2 bases and J 7 bases, leaving 20 bases between the germline ends. This CDR3 contains 17 residues. CDR3 region: CASSLLPQAGRSEKLFF. The CDR3 nucleotides read TGTGCCAGCAGTTTACTACCCCAGGCGGGGCGGAGTGAAAAACTGTTTTTT.

The J gene is TRBJ1-4, the V gene TRBV10-3, with D perhaps matching TRBD1 (5 bases). The CDR3 contains 14 residues. Trimming removed 2 bases at V and 4 bases at J, with 8 bases between. Germline CDR1 is ENHRY and CDR2 is SYGVKD. The CDR3 bases are TGTGCCATCAGTGAGGGGGCGGTTAATGAAAAACTGTTTTTT. It codes for CAISEGAVNEKLFF.

The V and J genes are TRBV7-3 and TRBJ1-6, with a tentative D call TRBD1 (6 bases). Per germline, CDR1 SGHTA and CDR2 FQGTGA. This CDR3 region has 14 residues. The V end lost 5 bases, the J end lost 9 bases, and 14 bases lay between the germline ends. The CDR3 coding sequence is TGTGCCAGCAGCCCGGGGACAACGGGTTCACCCCTCCACTTT. Translating it yields CASSPGTTGSPLHF.

The rearrangement links TRBV3-1 (or the pseudogene TRBV3-2) to TRBJ1-5; maybe TRBD1 (5 bases). This CDR3 has 16 residues. Germline V gives CDR1 LGHDT, CDR2 YNNKEL (reference sequence). V lost 4 bases to trimming and J lost 5 bases, with 18 bases between them. The CDR3 sequence is CASSPRLGGSHQPQHF. CDR3 coding DNA: TGTGCCAGCAGCCCACGGCTTGGGGGGTCGCATCAGCCCCAGCATTTT.

The J gene is TRBJ1-1, the V gene TRBV6-2 or TRBV6-3; 12 nucleotides match TRBD1. Germline V CDR1 and CDR2: MNHEY, SVGEGT. CDR3 length: 22 amino acids. V shed 6 bases, J shed 4 bases, and the junction held 27 bases outside the gene matches. The CDR3 DNA reads as TGTGCCAGCAGCCCCCGGTCGGGTTCGCGGGGACAGGGGGCGAAAGGTATCACTGAAGCTTTCTTT. It codes for CASSPRSGSRGQGAKGITEAFF.

The rearrangement links TRBV3-1 (or the pseudogene TRBV3-2) to TRBJ1-1; 7 positions agree with TRBD1. The V gene end was trimmed by 1 base and the J gene end by 4 bases; junction bases not matched to a gene: 3. In germline, CDR1 is LGHDT, CDR2 YNNKEL (reference sequence). The CDR3 is 14 amino acids. CDR3 nucleotide sequence: TGTGCCAGCAGCCAAGTAGCAGGGGGCACTGAAGCTTTCTTT. This translates into CASSQVAGGTEAFF.

The rearrangement links TRBV7-2 to TRBJ2-2, with unresolved D. CDR3 length: 15 residues. In germline, CDR1 is SGHTA, CDR2 FQGNSA. Trimming removed 2 bases at V and 2 bases at J, with 9 bases between. The CDR3 sequence: CASSLFSSNTGELFF. The DNA of the CDR3 is TGTGCCAGCAGCTTATTCTCTTCTAACACCGGGGAGCTGTTTTTT.

This clone occurred a few times. The rearrangement joins TRBV9 to TRBJ1-1, with D unresolved. The germline V gene encodes CDR1 SGDLS and CDR2 YYNGEE. CDR3 length: 15 residues. Trimming removed 3 bases at V and 1 base at J, with 13 bases between. In nucleotides, the CDR3 is TGTGCCAGCAGCGCTAATCCGAGCGGGAACACTGAAGCTTTCTTT. Amino acids: CASSANPSGNTEAFF.

The chain has TRBV30 and TRBJ1-2, with TRBD1 as a possible D gene (6 bases). There are 16 residues in the CDR3. V was shortened by 3 bases and J by 2 bases, with 19 bases between the two germline ends. Germline V CDR1 and CDR2: GTSNPN, SVGIG (reference sequence). The CDR3 DNA sequence: TGTGCCTGGAGGAGCTGGACAGCCGAACGAAACTATGGCTACACCTTC. Amino acids: CAWRSWTAERNYGYTF.

The genes are TRBV7-9 and TRBJ2-1, with TRBD2 identical over 12 bases. The CDR3 length is 17 residues. V lost 6 bases and J lost 3; bases outside the gene matches: 9. CDR1 SEHNR and CDR2 FQNEAQ come from the germline V gene (reference sequence). The CDR3 DNA sequence: TGTGCCAGCAGACCCACTAGCGGGGGGCCCGTCTACAATGAGCAGTTCTTC. Translated, it gives CASRPTSGGPVYNEQFF.

The rearrangement joins TRBV5-1 to TRBJ2-3; D gene unclear. The CDR3 runs 13 residues. The germline gives CDR1 SGHRS, CDR2 YFSETQ. Trimming pared 3 bases from V and 3 bases from J, leaving 8 bases between. The CDR3 reads CASSSTPTDTQYF. The DNA of the CDR3 is TGCGCCAGCAGCTCGACTCCTACAGATACGCAGTATTTT.